Each of the 26 T cell receptor beta chains below was sequenced from the same sample in a study of T-cell memory formation after mild COVID-19. A single record per CDR3 protein comes from TCRdb applying MiXCR to the 5' RACE reads. The sample holds 450,000 to 650,000 distinct CDR3 sequences, 20% to 25% seen once. Material for sequencing was PBMCs or a T cell subset sorted from them (not recorded which). Receptor source: an adult woman who had mild COVID-19 (a few samples of this study predate the infection). Cell type and time point are not known.

This clonotype has more than one count but fewer than ten. The CDR3 loop reads CASTLGTGSYEQYF. As DNA, the CDR3 is TGTGCCAGCACCCTCGGGACGGGTTCCTACGAGCAGTACTTC. The chain links TRBV28 to TRBJ2-7, with D perhaps assigned TRBD1 or TRBD2 (5 bases each). The V gene lost 7 bases and the J gene lost 1 base, with 14 bases spanning the gap. Germline V gene sequence: CDR1 MDHEN, CDR2 SYDVKM. The CDR3 contains 14 residues.

This clonotype was counted many times. Written as DNA, the CDR3 is TGTGCCAGCAGTGGGGGGCTTGGAAACACCATATATTTT. Translated: CASSGGLGNTIYF. The chain is built from TRBV25-1 and TRBJ1-3; a possible D gene is TRBD1 (6 bases). The CDR3 spans 13 residues. Trimming left V 4 bases short and J 3 bases short, with 7 bases between. Germline V gives CDR1 MGHDK, CDR2 SYGVNS.

V is TRBV4-1 and J is TRBJ2-7, with TRBD1 matching over 11 bases. This CDR3 is built from 17 residues. CDR1 and CDR2 from the germline V gene are MGHRA and YSYEKL. The junction had 4 bases not matched to a gene; V was cut back by 0 bases and J by 0 bases. The CDR3 sequence: CASSQDPGQGVSYEQYF. The CDR3 DNA follows: TGCGCCAGCAGCCAAGACCCGGGACAGGGGGTCTCCTACGAGCAGTACTTC.

The chain carries TRBV15 and TRBJ1-4; D gene unclear. CDR1 LNHNV and CDR2 YYDKDF come from the germline V gene (reference sequence). V was shortened by 5 bases and J by 7 bases, with 23 bases between the two germline ends. CDR3 size: 17 residues. CDR3 bases: TGTGCCACCAGCGCCCGATCTGACGGTTGGTCTTTTGAAAAACTGTTTTTT. It is translated as CATSARSDGWSFEKLFF.

This clonotype showed up many times. This chain connects TRBV19 to TRBJ2-1; maybe TRBD1 (6 bases). The CDR3 runs 15 residues. V was clipped by 9 bases and J by 0 bases, with 15 bases between them. The germline gives CDR1 LNHDA, CDR2 SQIVND (reference sequence). The CDR3: CASSPQGSSYNEQFF. The CDR3 DNA is TGTGCCAGCAGCCCACAGGGAAGCTCCTACAATGAGCAGTTCTTC.

There are a few counts of this clonotype. The gene calls are TRBV4-3 and TRBJ2-7; TRBD1 is a possible D gene (6 bases). There are 13 residues in the CDR3. The ends were cut back, 5 bases at V and 1 base at J, with 9 bases in the middle. Germline V lookup: CDR1 LGHNA, CDR2 YSLEER. CDR3 residues: CASSKDSSYEQYF. CDR3 in DNA: TGCGCCAGCAGCAAGGACAGTTCCTACGAGCAGTACTTC.

This clonotype turned up a few times. This chain joins TRBV4-1 and TRBJ1-5; D is perhaps TRBD1 (5 bases). V lost 0 bases and J 1 base, leaving 10 bases between the germline ends. Germline loops: CDR1 MGHRA, CDR2 YSYEKL. This CDR3 has 16 residues. The CDR3 sequence is CASSQDGGLSNQPQHF. In nucleotides, the CDR3 is TGCGCCAGCAGCCAAGACGGGGGGTTAAGCAATCAGCCCCAGCATTTT.

In DNA, the CDR3 is TGTGCCAGCAGTTTGGGCGGGGGGGCCATCCGGTCCTACGAGCAGTACTTC. It encodes CASSLGGGAIRSYEQYF. V usage is TRBV12-3 or TRBV12-4 and J usage is TRBJ2-7; 9 bases fit TRBD2. The junction had 10 bases not matched to a gene; V was cut back by 3 bases and J by 1 base. The CDR3 loop spans 17 amino acids.

This clonotype was observed a handful of times. The rearrangement uses TRBV14 and TRBJ2-2; D uncertain. Germline V gene data show CDR1 as SGHDN and CDR2 as FVKESK. CDR3 length: 13 residues. Trimming took off 6 bases at V and 4 bases at J, with 9 bases between the two ends. The CDR3 DNA follows: TGTGCCAGCAGTCACCTGAGCACCGGGGAGCTGTTTTTT. Translating it yields CASSHLSTGELFF.

This clonotype was seen repeatedly, ten times or more. This sequence joins TRBV5-4 and TRBJ2-5; no clear D gene. There are 14 residues in the CDR3. Trimming removed 4 bases at V and 5 bases at J, with 15 bases between. Looked up from germline, CDR1 is SGHNT and CDR2 is YYREEE (reference sequence). In nucleotides, the CDR3 is TGTGCCAGCAGCCCCAAGGTCTCGGAGGAGACCCAGTACTTC. Translated, it gives CASSPKVSEETQYF. The full variable domain, its missing parts supplied by reference TRBV5-4 and TRBJ2-5, is ETGVTQSPTHLIKTRGQQVTLRCSSQSGHNTVSWYQQALGQGPQFIFQYYREEENGRGNFPPRFSGLQFPNYSSELNVNALELDDSALYLCASSPKVSEETQYFGPGTRLLVL.

V usage is TRBV5-1 and J usage is TRBJ1-1; D is perhaps TRBD1 (5 bases). The V end was cut by 5 bases, the J end by 0 bases, with 8 bases between. The CDR3 has 13 residues. Looked up from germline, CDR1 is SGHRS and CDR2 is YFSETQ. The CDR3: CASRQVVNTEAFF. The CDR3 nucleotides are TGCGCCAGCAGACAGGTGGTGAACACTGAAGCTTTCTTT.

The chain joins TRBV7-2 to TRBJ2-3; no clear D. The CDR3 is 14 amino acids. Germline CDR1 is SGHTA and CDR2 is FQGNSA. The V end lost 7 bases, the J end lost 1 base, and 12 bases lay between the germline ends. The CDR3 DNA sequence: TGTGCCAGCACCCACCCCCAGGGCACAGATACGCAGTATTTT. Protein product: CASTHPQGTDTQYF.

The J gene is TRBJ2-5, the V gene TRBV7-6; TRBD2 matches 7 bases. In germline, CDR1 is SGHVS, CDR2 FNYEAQ. CDR3 size: 15 residues. Trimming at V came to 4 bases and at J to 3 bases, leaving 8 bases not matched to a gene. CDR3 sequence (DNA): TGTGCCAGCAGCTCCCCCACCCGGGGGGAAGAGACCCAGTACTTC. Its protein product is CASSSPTRGEETQYF.

The chain combines TRBV24-1 with TRBJ2-2, with a tentative D call TRBD2 (5 bases). Trimming removed 3 bases from V and 8 bases from J, with 9 bases in between. This CDR3 is 13 amino acids long. Germline V gives CDR1 KGHDR, CDR2 SFDVKD. In nucleotides, the CDR3 is TGTGCCACCAGTGATCGGGGAACGGGGGAGCTGTTTTTT. This sequence encodes CATSDRGTGELFF.

The chain links TRBV5-6 to TRBJ1-1; maybe TRBD1 (5 bases). Germline CDR1 and CDR2: SGHDT and YYEEEE. The V and J ends lost 4 bases and 5 bases respectively, with 18 bases between them. This CDR3 has 15 amino acids. CDR3 amino acids: CASSPGAGPITEAFF. The CDR3 nucleotides are TGTGCCAGCAGCCCCGGGGCAGGCCCGATTACTGAAGCTTTCTTT.

The rearrangement joins TRBV12-3 or TRBV12-4 to TRBJ2-7, with a weak D call TRBD2 (6 bases). Trimming took off 7 bases at V and 0 bases at J, with 13 bases between the two ends. The CDR3 length is 14 residues. CDR3 residues: CASNRPGVSYEQYF. The CDR3 nucleotides are TGTGCCAGCAACCGTCCGGGGGTCTCCTACGAGCAGTACTTC.

This clonotype has more than one count but fewer than ten. The chain joins TRBV7-8 to TRBJ1-1; the D gene is possibly TRBD1 (5 bases). Trimming cost V 0 bases and J 1 base, with 24 bases left between them. The CDR3 consists of 20 residues. Germline values: CDR1 SGHVS, CDR2 FQNEAQ. This CDR3 is CASSLAWTAWGLMSNTEAFF. The CDR3 region has the DNA TGTGCCAGCAGCTTAGCGTGGACCGCTTGGGGACTTATGTCGAACACTGAAGCTTTCTTT.

The chain couples TRBV4-1 to TRBJ2-1; D assignment may be TRBD1 or TRBD2 (6 bases each). Germline-derived CDR1 and CDR2 are MGHRA and YSYEKL. The CDR3 length is 22 residues. Trimming removed 0 bases from V and 0 bases from J, with 27 bases in between. CDR3 bases: TGCGCCAGCAGCCAAGATCCAACGGAGGGGGAGGTGAAAAATGGCTCCTACAATGAGCAGTTCTTC. This encodes CASSQDPTEGEVKNGSYNEQFF.

This chain connects TRBV7-9 to TRBJ1-2; D possibly corresponds to TRBD1 (5 bases). Germline CDR1 SEHNR, CDR2 FQNEAQ (reference sequence). Trimming took 4 bases from V and 3 from J, leaving 21 bases between them. This CDR3 comprises 17 residues. The CDR3 is CASSSPSGTYDDYGYTF. The CDR3 DNA is TGTGCCAGCAGCTCTCCCTCCGGGACCTACGATGACTATGGCTACACCTTC.

Only a few counts were recorded for this clonotype. The chain couples TRBV2 to TRBJ1-1; D is perhaps TRBD1 (5 bases). CDR3 size: 13 residues. V shed 7 bases and J shed 4 bases, with 13 bases lying between them. Per the germline V gene, CDR1 is SNHLY and CDR2 is FYNNEI. The CDR3 sequence: CASTLGAVTEAFF. The CDR3 DNA sequence: TGTGCCAGCACCTTAGGGGCAGTCACTGAAGCTTTCTTT.

The chain combines TRBV29-1 with TRBJ2-6; D gene ambiguous. Deletions cut 7 bases from V and 0 bases from J, with 7 bases between. CDR3 length: 13 amino acids. Germline V gene data show CDR1 as SQVTM and CDR2 as ANQGSEA. The CDR3 protein is CSAQVSGANVLTF. DNA of the CDR3: TGCAGCGCCCAGGTCTCTGGGGCCAACGTCCTGACTTTC.

The chain uses TRBV6-2 or TRBV6-3 and TRBJ1-2, with D possibly being TRBD1 (5 bases). Germline loops: CDR1 MNHEY, CDR2 SVGEGT. Trimming left V 5 bases short and J 6 bases short, with 22 bases between. This CDR3 has 16 residues. The CDR3 DNA reads as TGTGCCAGCAGTCGAATTGGAGCCTCCTGGGGGGATGGCTACACCTTC. Amino acids: CASSRIGASWGDGYTF.

The sample holds one count of this clonotype. The chain employs TRBV10-3 and TRBJ2-1; unclear D gene. Trimming removed 2 bases at V and 5 bases at J, with 4 bases between. Per germline, CDR1 ENHRY and CDR2 SYGVKD. This CDR3 spans 12 amino acids. CDR3 coding DNA: TGTGCCATCAGTGAGAGGGACAATGAGCAGTTCTTC. Translation gives CAISERDNEQFF.

The chain links TRBV7-2 to TRBJ2-3, with D tentatively TRBD1 or TRBD2 (5 bases each). Trimming left V 5 bases short and J 3 bases short, with 18 bases between. The CDR3 has 16 residues. The germline gives CDR1 SGHTA, CDR2 FQGNSA. CDR3 protein: CASSPHGTRGTDTQYF. DNA of the CDR3: TGTGCCAGCAGCCCCCACGGGACGAGGGGAACAGATACGCAGTATTTT.

This clonotype has more than one count but fewer than ten. The chain employs TRBV2 and TRBJ1-4; D is possibly TRBD1 (6 bases). The V end was cut by 7 bases, the J end by 8 bases, with 17 bases between. CDR1 SNHLY and CDR2 FYNNEI come from the germline V gene. The CDR3 spans 14 residues. CDR3 coding DNA: TGTGCCAGCACCCCGGGACAAACGGTCGAAAAACTGTTTTTT. Encoded protein: CASTPGQTVEKLFF.

The chain employs TRBV3-1 and TRBJ2-7; tentative D call: TRBD1 (6 bases). CDR1 and CDR2 from the germline V gene are LGHDT and YNNKEL (reference sequence). V lost 2 bases, J lost 0 bases, and 11 bases lay in between. This CDR3 is built from 15 residues. The CDR3 DNA reads TGTGCCAGCAGCCAAAGGGGGACCCGCTCCTACGAGCAGTACTTC. This gives the protein CASSQRGTRSYEQYF.